A single sample is the source of the 8 T cell receptor beta chains below, sequenced in a study of naive CD8 T cells in extremely preterm neonates. Points from the study as a whole: Relative to older groups, preterm infants had shorter, less trimmed CDR3s with fewer N additions.

Samples were taken at extremely preterm deliveries at roughly 23-27 weeks of gestation. For these TCRs, the target antigens are not known. Assay: immunoSEQ multiplex PCR; the TCRdb copy retains only in-frame clones and omits some. The sample shows 20,000 or so clones, about 87% of them seen only once. Input material: naive CD8+ T cells from cord blood. Receptors were obtained from a boy who was born preterm.

The gene calls are TRBV12-5 and TRBJ1-5; 9 bases agree with TRBD1. V shed 0 bases and J 2 bases; nucleotides not matched to a gene: 2. Germline values: CDR1 LGHNT, CDR2 FRNRAP. The CDR3 length is 16 residues. This CDR3 is CASGLVRTGGNQPQHF. For the CDR3, the DNA is TGTGCTAGTGGTTTGGTACGGACAGGGGGCAATCAGCCCCAGCATTTT.

The rearrangement links TRBV6-5 to TRBJ2-6; no firm D call. CDR1 is MNHEY and CDR2 is SVGAGI in the germline V gene. The CDR3 has 14 residues. The V end lost 4 bases, the J end lost 0 bases, and 4 bases lay between the germline ends. CDR3 in DNA: TGTGCCAGCAGTTCGATCTCTGGGGCCAACGTCCTGACTTTC. It encodes CASSSISGANVLTF.

V gene TRBV10-1 combines with J gene TRBJ2-1; 11 bases align to TRBD2. CDR1 and CDR2 (germline): WNHNN, SYGVQD (reference sequence). Losses at the gene ends were 5 bases for V and 6 bases for J; bases not matched to a gene: 3. The CDR3 has 14 amino acids. The CDR3 sequence is CASSFSGGANEQFF. CDR3 DNA: TGCGCCAGCAGTTTTAGCGGGGGGGCCAATGAGCAGTTCTTC.

A remark on this clone: Other DNA sequences from this sample encode an identical CDR3 as well. The DNA of the CDR3 is TGTGCCAGCAGCCCAGGACACACCGGGGAGCTGTTTTTT. It specifies CASSPGHTGELFF. This chain connects TRBV5-6 to TRBJ2-2; D is unclear. Germline V CDR1 and CDR2: SGHDT, YYEEEE. Trimming removed 4 bases from V and 3 bases from J, with 7 bases in between. This CDR3 contains 13 residues.

CDR3 nucleotide sequence: TGTGCCTGGAGGGACAGGGGATCTTATAGCAATCAGCCCCAGCATTTT. Translated, it gives CAWRDRGSYSNQPQHF. The chain recombines TRBV30 with TRBJ1-5; 9 bases map to TRBD1. CDR1 and CDR2 from the germline V gene are GTSNPN and SVGIG (reference sequence). The ends lost 3 bases at V and 0 bases at J; junction bases unmatched: 6. The CDR3 has 16 amino acids.

The CDR3 DNA follows: TGTGCCAGCAGCCGGCGGGGTGAGCAGTTCTTC. This codes for CASSRRGEQFF. This chain uses TRBV11-2 with TRBJ2-1, with D possibly matching TRBD2 (6 bases). V was clipped by 5 bases and J by 9 bases, with 8 bases between them. Germline CDR1 reads SGHAT; CDR2 reads FQNNGV. The CDR3 is 11 residues long.

V is TRBV11-2 and J is TRBJ2-2; 10 bases are shared with TRBD2. The CDR3 sequence is 16 residues long. J was trimmed by 4 bases and V by 7 bases; bases with no gene match: 9. The germline V gene encodes CDR1 SGHAT and CDR2 FQNNGV. The CDR3 region has the DNA TGTGCCAGCACGTTCCGGACTAGCGGCCTCACCGGGGAGCTGTTTTTT. Its translation is CASTFRTSGLTGELFF.

V usage is TRBV19 and J usage is TRBJ2-2; 7 nucleotides agree with TRBD2. The junction had 3 bases not matched to a gene; V was cut back by 1 base and J by 4 bases. Germline CDR1 and CDR2: LNHDA and SQIVND (reference sequence). The CDR3 extends over 15 amino acids. The CDR3 sequence: CASSIGTRGTGELFF. The CDR3 DNA is TGTGCCAGTAGTATAGGGACTAGGGGCACCGGGGAGCTGTTTTTT. The full variable domain, its missing parts supplied by reference TRBV19 and TRBJ2-2, is DGGITQSPKYLFRKEGQNVTLSCEQNLNHDAMYWYRQDPGQGLRLIYYSQIVNDFQKGDIAEGYSVSREKKESFPLTVTSAQKNPTAFYLCASSIGTRGTGELFFGEGSRLTVL.